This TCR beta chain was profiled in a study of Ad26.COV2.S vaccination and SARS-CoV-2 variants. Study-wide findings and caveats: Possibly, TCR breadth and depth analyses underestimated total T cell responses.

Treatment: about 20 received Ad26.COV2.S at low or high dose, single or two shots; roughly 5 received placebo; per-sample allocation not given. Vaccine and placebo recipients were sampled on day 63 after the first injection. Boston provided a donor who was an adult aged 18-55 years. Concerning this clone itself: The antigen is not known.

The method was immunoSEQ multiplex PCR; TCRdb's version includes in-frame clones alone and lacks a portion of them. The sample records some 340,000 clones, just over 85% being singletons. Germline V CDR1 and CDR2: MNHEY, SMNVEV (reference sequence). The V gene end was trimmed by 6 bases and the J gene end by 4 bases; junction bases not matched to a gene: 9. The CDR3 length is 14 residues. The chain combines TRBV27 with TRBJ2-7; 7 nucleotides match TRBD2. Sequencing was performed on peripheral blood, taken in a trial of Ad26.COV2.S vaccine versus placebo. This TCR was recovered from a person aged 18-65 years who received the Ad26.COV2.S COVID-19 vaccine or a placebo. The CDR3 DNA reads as TGTGCCAGCAGCAGGCATGACGGGGGGTACGAGCAGTACTTC. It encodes CASSRHDGGYEQYF.